This T cell receptor (beta chain) came from a study of T cell responses to AZD1222 COVID-19 vaccine. Clones were read by immunoSEQ multiplex PCR, and TCRdb kept only the in-frame ones, dropping some. This table has about 75,000 clones, about 91% appearing once. Germline assignment: CDR1 SEHNR and CDR2 FQNEAQ (reference sequence). This CDR3 contains 13 residues. With 0 bases removed from V and 3 bases from J, the gap between germline ends came to 6 bases. This material consisted of peripheral blood, taken 28 days after the second dose of the MenACWY control vaccine. This chain links TRBV7-9 with TRBJ2-7; tentative D call: TRBD2 (6 bases). The receptor comes from an adult who received the MenACWY meningococcal vaccine as a control. The CDR3, as DNA: TGTGCCAGCAGCTTAGCGGGGGGCTACGAGCAGTACTTC. It specifies CASSLAGGYEQYF.